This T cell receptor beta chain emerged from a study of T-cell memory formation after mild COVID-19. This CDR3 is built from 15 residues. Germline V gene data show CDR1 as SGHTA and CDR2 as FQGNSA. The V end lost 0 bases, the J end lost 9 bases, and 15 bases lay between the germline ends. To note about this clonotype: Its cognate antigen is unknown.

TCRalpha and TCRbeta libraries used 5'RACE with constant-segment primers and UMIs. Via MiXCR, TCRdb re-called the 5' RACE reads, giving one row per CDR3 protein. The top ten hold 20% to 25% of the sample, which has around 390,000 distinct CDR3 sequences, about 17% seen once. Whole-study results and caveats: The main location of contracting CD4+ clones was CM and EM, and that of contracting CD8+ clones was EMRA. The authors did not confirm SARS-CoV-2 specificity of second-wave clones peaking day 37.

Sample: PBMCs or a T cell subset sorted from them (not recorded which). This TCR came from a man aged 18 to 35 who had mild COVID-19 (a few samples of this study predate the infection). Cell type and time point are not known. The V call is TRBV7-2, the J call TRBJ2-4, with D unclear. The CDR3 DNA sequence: TGTGCCAGCAGCTTAGCTAATTGGGAAGATGGCATTCAGTACTTC. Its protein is CASSLANWEDGIQYF.